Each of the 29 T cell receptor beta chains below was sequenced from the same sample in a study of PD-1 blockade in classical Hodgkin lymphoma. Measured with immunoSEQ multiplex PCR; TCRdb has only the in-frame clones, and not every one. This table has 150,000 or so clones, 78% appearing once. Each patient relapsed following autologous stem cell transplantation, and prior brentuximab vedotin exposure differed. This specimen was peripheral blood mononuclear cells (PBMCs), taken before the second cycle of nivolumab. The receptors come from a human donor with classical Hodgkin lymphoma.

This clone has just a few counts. In nucleotides, the CDR3 is TGCGCCAGCACCGCAGGGACTTCTGGGGCCAACGTCCTGACTTTC. It specifies CASTAGTSGANVLTF. V is TRBV5-1 and J is TRBJ2-6, with a tentative D call TRBD2 (6 bases). This CDR3 comprises 15 residues. The germline CDR1 and CDR2 sequences are SGHRS and YFSETQ. V lost 6 bases to trimming and J lost 1 base, with 11 bases between them.

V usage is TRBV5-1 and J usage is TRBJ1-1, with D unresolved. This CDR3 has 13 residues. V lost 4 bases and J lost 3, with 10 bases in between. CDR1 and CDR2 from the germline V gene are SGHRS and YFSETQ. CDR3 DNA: TGCGCCAGCAGCCAATACAGATACACTGAAGCTTTCTTT. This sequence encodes CASSQYRYTEAFF.

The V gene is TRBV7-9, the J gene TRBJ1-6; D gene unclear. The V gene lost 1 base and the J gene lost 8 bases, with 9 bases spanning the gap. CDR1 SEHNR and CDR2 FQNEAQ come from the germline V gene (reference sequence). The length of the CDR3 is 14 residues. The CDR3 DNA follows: TGTGCCAGCAGCTTAGTCAGGCAGCATTCACCCCTCCACTTT. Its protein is CASSLVRQHSPLHF.

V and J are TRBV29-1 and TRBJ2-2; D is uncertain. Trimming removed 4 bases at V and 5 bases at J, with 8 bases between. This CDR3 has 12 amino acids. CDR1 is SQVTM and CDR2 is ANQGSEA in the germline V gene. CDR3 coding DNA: TGCAGCGTTGGGATTGCAACCGGGGAGCTGTTTTTT. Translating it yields CSVGIATGELFF.

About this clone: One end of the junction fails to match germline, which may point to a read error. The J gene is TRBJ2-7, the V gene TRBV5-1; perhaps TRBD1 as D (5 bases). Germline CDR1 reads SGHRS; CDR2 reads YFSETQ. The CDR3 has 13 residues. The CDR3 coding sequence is TGTGCCAGCAGAGTTAGGGGTGGACACGAGCAGTACTTC. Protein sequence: CASRVRGGHEQYF.

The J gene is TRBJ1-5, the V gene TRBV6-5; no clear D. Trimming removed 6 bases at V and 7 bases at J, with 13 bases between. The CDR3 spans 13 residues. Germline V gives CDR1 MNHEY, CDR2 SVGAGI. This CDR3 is CASSNPERQPQHF. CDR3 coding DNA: TGTGCCAGCAGCAACCCCGAGCGCCAGCCCCAGCATTTT.

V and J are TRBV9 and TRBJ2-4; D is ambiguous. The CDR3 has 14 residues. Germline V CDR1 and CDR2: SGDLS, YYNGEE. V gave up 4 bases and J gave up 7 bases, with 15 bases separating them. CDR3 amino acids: CASSPDPSTNIQYF. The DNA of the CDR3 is TGTGCCAGCAGCCCAGACCCCTCGACCAACATTCAGTACTTC. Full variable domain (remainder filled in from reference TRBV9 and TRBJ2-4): DSGVTQTPKHLITATGQRVTLRCSPRSGDLSVYWYQQSLDQGLQFLIQYYNGEERAKGNILERFSAQQFPDLHSELNLSSLELGDSALYFCASSPDPSTNIQYFGAGTRLSVL.

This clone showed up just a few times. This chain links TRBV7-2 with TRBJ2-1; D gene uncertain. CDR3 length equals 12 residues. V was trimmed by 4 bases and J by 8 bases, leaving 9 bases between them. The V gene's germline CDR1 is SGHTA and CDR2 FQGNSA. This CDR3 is CASSSLWDEQFF. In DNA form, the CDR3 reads TGTGCCAGCAGCTCCCTGTGGGATGAGCAGTTCTTC.

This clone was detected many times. The CDR3 is CASSGASSGAKNIQYF. The DNA of the CDR3 is TGTGCCAGCAGTGGGGCCAGCAGCGGGGCCAAAAACATTCAGTACTTC. The gene calls are TRBV2 and TRBJ2-4, with a possible D match to TRBD2 (6 bases). CDR3 length: 16 residues. The ends were cut back, 4 bases at V and 1 base at J, with 14 bases in the middle. Germline V gene sequence: CDR1 SNHLY, CDR2 FYNNEI.

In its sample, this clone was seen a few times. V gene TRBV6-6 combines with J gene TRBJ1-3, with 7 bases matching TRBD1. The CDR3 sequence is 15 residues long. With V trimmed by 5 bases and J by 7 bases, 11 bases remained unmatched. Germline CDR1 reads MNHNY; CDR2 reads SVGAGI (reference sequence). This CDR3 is CASSTTGKSRNTIYF. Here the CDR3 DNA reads TGTGCCAGCAGTACGACAGGGAAAAGCCGGAACACCATATATTTT.

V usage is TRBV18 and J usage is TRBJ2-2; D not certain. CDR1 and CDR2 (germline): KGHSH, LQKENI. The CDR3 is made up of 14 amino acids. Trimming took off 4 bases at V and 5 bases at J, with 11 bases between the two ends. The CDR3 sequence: CASSLPSRTGELFF. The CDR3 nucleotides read TGTGCCAGCTCACTCCCATCCAGAACCGGGGAGCTGTTTTTT.

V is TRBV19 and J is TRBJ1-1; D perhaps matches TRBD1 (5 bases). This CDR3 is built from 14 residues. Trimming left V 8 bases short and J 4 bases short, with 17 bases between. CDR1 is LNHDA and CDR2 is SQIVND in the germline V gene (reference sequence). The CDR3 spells CASSWGDLGTEAFF. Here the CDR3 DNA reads TGTGCCAGTTCCTGGGGGGACCTGGGCACTGAAGCTTTCTTT.

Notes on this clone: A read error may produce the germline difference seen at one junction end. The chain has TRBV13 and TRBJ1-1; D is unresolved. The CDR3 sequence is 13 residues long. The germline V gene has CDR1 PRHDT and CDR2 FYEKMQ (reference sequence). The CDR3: CASSPEIYTGAFF. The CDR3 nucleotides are TGTGCCAGCAGCCCAGAGATCTATACTGGAGCTTTCTTT.

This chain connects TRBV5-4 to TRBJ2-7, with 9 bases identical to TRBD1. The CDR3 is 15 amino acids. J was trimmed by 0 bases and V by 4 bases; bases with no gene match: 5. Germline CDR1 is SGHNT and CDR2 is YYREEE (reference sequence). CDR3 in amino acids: CASSLGQGNSYEQYF. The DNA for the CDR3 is TGTGCCAGCAGCCTCGGACAGGGGAACTCCTACGAGCAGTACTTC.

CDR3 nucleotides: TGTGCCAGCAGCTTCCAGGGTGTCGATGGCTACACCTTC. This sequence encodes CASSFQGVDGYTF. The chain couples TRBV7-9 to TRBJ1-2, with D tentatively TRBD1 (5 bases). Germline CDR1 and CDR2: SEHNR and FQNEAQ (reference sequence). V lost 3 bases and J 6 bases, leaving 11 bases between the germline ends. The CDR3 is 13 residues long. The complete variable domain, with remaining parts taken from reference TRBV7-9 and TRBJ1-2, reads DTGVSQNPRHKITKRGQNVTFRCDPISEHNRLYWYRQTLGQGPEFLTYFQNEAQLEKSRLLSDRFSAERPKGSFSTLEIQRTEQGDSAMYLCASSFQGVDGYTFGSGTRLTVV.

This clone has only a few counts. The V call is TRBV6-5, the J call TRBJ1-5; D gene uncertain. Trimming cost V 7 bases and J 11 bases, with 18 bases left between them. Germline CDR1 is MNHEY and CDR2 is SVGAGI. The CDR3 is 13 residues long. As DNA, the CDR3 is TGTGCCAGCATGGCCACCCCCCGATCGGCCCAGCATTTT. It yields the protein CASMATPRSAQHF.

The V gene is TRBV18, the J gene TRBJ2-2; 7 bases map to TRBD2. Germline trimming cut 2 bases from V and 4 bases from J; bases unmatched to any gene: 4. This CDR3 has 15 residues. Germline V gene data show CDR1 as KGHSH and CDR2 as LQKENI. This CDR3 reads CASSPWEGITGELFF. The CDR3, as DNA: TGTGCCAGCTCACCATGGGAGGGGATCACCGGGGAGCTGTTTTTT.

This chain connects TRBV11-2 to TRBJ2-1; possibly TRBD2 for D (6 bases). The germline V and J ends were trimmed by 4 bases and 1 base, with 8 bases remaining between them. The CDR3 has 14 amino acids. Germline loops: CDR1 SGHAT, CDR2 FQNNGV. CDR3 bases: TGTGCCAGCAGCTGGGGACTTTCCTACAATGAGCAGTTCTTC. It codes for CASSWGLSYNEQFF.

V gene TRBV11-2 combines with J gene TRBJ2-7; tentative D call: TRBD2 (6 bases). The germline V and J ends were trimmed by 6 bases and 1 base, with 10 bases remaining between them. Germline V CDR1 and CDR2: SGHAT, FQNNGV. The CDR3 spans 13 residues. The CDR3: CASRMGGSYEQYF. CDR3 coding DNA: TGTGCCAGCAGGATGGGGGGATCCTACGAGCAGTACTTC.

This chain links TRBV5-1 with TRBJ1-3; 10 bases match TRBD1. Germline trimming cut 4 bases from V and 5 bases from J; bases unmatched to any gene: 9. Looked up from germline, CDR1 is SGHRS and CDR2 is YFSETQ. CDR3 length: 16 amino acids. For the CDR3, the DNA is TGCGCCAGCAGCCCGGAAGACAGGGGGCCAAGAAACACCATATATTTT. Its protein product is CASSPEDRGPRNTIYF. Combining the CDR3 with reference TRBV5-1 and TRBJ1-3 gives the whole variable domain KAGVTQTPRYLIKTRGQQVTLSCSPISGHRSVSWYQQTPGQGLQFLFEYFSETQRNKGNFPGRFSGRQFSNSRSEMNVSTLELGDSALYLCASSPEDRGPRNTIYFGEGSWLTVV.

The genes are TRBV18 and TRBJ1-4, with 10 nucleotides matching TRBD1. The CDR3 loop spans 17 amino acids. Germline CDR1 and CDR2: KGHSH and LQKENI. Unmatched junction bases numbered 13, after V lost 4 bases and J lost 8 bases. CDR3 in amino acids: CASSLQPLGTGAEKLFF. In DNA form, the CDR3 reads TGTGCCAGCTCACTCCAGCCCCTCGGGACAGGGGCCGAAAAACTGTTTTTT.

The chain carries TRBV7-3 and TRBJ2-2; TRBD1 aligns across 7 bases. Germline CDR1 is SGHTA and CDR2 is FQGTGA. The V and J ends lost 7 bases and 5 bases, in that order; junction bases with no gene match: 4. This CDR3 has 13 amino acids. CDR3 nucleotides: TGTGCCAGCACCCAGACAGGGACCGGGGAGCTGTTTTTT. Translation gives CASTQTGTGELFF. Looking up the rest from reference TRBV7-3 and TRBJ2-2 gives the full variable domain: GAGVSQTPSNKVTEKGKYVELRCDPISGHTALYWYRQSLGQGPEFLIYFQGTGAADDSGLPNDRFFAVRPEGSVSTLKIQRTERGDSAVYLCASTQTGTGELFFGEGSRLTVL.

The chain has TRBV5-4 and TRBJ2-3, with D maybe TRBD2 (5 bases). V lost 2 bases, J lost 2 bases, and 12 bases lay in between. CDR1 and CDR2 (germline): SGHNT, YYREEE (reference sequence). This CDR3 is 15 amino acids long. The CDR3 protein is CASSLWGAPTDTQYF. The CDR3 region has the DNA TGTGCCAGCAGCTTATGGGGAGCCCCCACAGATACGCAGTATTTT.

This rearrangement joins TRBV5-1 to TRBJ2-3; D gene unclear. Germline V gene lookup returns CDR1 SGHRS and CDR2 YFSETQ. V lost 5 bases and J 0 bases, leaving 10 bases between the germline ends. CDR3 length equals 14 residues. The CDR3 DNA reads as TGCGCCAGCAGGTCCGGAACTAGCACAGATACGCAGTATTTT. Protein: CASRSGTSTDTQYF.

CDR3 sequence: CASSFWPAPLTNYGYTF. The DNA for the CDR3 is TGTGCCAGCAGCTTTTGGCCAGCCCCTCTGACTAACTATGGCTACACCTTC. The chain recombines TRBV7-9 with TRBJ1-2, with D unclear. The CDR3 spans 17 residues. V was clipped by 3 bases and J by 0 bases, with 17 bases between them. Per germline, CDR1 SEHNR and CDR2 FQNEAQ (reference sequence).

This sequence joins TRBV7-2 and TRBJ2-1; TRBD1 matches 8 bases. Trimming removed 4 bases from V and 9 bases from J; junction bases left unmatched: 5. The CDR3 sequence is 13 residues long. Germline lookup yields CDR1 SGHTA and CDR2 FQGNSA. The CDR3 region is CASSYGQGGEQFF. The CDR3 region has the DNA TGTGCCAGCAGCTACGGACAGGGCGGTGAGCAGTTCTTC. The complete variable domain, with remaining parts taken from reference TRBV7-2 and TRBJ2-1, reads GAGVSQSPSNKVTEKGKDVELRCDPISGHTALYWYRQSLGQGLEFLIYFQGNSAPDKSGLPSDRFSAERTGGSVSTLTIQRTQQEDSAVYLCASSYGQGGEQFFGPGTRLTVL.

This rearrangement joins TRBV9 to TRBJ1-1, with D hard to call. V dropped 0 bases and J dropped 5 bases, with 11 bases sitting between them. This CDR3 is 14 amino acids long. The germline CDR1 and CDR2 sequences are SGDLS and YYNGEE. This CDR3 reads CASSVESRGTEAFF. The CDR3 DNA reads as TGTGCCAGCAGCGTAGAGTCTCGAGGGACTGAAGCTTTCTTT.

CDR3 amino acids: CASSTDTPGYTF. The CDR3 DNA reads TGTGCCAGCAGCACGGACACCCCTGGCTACACCTTC. The V and J genes are TRBV28 and TRBJ1-2; possible D gene TRBD1, 5 bases. Germline V CDR1 and CDR2: MDHEN, SYDVKM. Deletions cut 6 bases from V and 7 bases from J, with 12 bases between. The CDR3 consists of 12 residues.

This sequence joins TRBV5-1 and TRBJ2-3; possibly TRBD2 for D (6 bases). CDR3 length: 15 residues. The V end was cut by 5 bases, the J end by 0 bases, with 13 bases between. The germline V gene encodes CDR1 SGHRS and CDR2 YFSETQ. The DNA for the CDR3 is TGCGCCAGCAGACGCTCCCGGGAGAGCACAGATACGCAGTATTTT. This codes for CASRRSRESTDTQYF. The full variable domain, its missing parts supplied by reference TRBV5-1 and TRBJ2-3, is KAGVTQTPRYLIKTRGQQVTLSCSPISGHRSVSWYQQTPGQGLQFLFEYFSETQRNKGNFPGRFSGRQFSNSRSEMNVSTLELGDSALYLCASRRSRESTDTQYFGPGTRLTVL.